Listed below are T cell receptor beta chains from one sample, sequenced in a study of blood T cell repertoires in COVID-19. The method was immunoSEQ multiplex PCR; TCRdb's version includes in-frame clones alone and lacks a portion of them. The sample lists 170,000 or so clones; approximately 80% were seen once. The sequenced sample consisted of peripheral blood. These receptors all stem from a woman in her thirties or forties with COVID-19, enrolled during active disease. The CDR3 runs from the conserved cysteine through the conserved F or W. D genes are given only for firm matches. Size is stated for part of the rows, as once, few or many counts, or as a class when the clone is expanded.

j_call,v_call,d_call,clone_size,cdr3_aa,cdr3_nt
TRBJ1-4,TRBV7-3,.,once,CASSLGAGEKLFF,TGTGCCAGCAGCTTAGGGGCGGGGGAAAAACTGTTTTTT
TRBJ1-4,TRBV5-1,.,.,CASSLSRLTNEKLFF,TGCGCCAGCAGCTTGTCCAGATTAACTAATGAAAAACTGTTTTTT
TRBJ2-1,TRBV5-6,TRBD2,.,CASSSGLAGAGNEQFF,TGTGCCAGCAGCTCGGGACTAGCGGGGGCAGGGAATGAGCAGTTCTTC
TRBJ1-3,TRBV6-5,.,.,CASSYRRGSSGNTIYF,TGTGCCAGCAGTTACCGCCGGGGGTCCTCTGGAAACACCATATATTTT
TRBJ1-2,TRBV7-2,.,.,CASRPAALSWYGYTF,TGTGCCAGCAGACCCGCCGCGCTCTCGTGGTATGGCTACACCTTC
TRBJ2-1,TRBV5-4,.,.,CASSLGGSLTYNEQFF,TGTGCCAGCAGCTTGGGTGGCTCTTTAACCTACAATGAGCAGTTCTTC
TRBJ1-5,TRBV24-1,.,.,CATSDLSAGAGQPQHF,TGTGCCACCAGTGATTTATCAGCGGGGGCAGGTCAGCCCCAGCATTTT
TRBJ1-1,TRBV18,.,.,CASSYGGSTEAFF,TGTGCCAGCTCTTACGGCGGGAGCACTGAAGCTTTCTTT
TRBJ1-2,TRBV11-1,.,.,CASSLADSNYGYTF,TGTGCCAGCAGCTTAGCGGACAGCAACTATGGCTACACCTTC
TRBJ2-7,TRBV6-5,.,.,CASSYNSVTEQYF,TGTGCCAGCAGTTATAATAGCGTGACCGAGCAGTACTTC
TRBJ2-7,TRBV28,.,.,CASEGRRGEQYF,TGTGCCAGCGAAGGGCGGAGGGGCGAGCAGTACTTC
TRBJ2-7,TRBV6-6,.,.,CASSLIEGLYLGLGGEQYF,TGTGCCAGCAGTCTAATAGAGGGACTCTATTTGGGCCTGGGGGGCGAGCAGTACTTC
TRBJ1-4,TRBV5-1,.,.,CASSLGDAGDEKLFF,TGCGCCAGCAGCTTGGGGGATGCAGGGGATGAAAAACTGTTTTTT
TRBJ1-3,TRBV9,.,.,CASSVSSSGNTIYF,TGTGCCAGCAGCGTGTCCAGCTCTGGAAACACCATATATTTT
TRBJ2-7,TRBV28,.,.,CASTPSRAYEQYF,TGTGCCAGCACTCCGAGTCGCGCCTACGAGCAGTACTTC
TRBJ1-4,TRBV28,TRBD1,.,CASSLGQGYEKLFF,TGTGCCAGCAGTTTGGGACAGGGGTATGAAAAACTGTTTTTT
TRBJ2-1,TRBV28,TRBD2,.,CASIAGGGEQFF,TGTGCCAGCATCGCGGGGGGTGGTGAGCAGTTCTTC
TRBJ1-1,TRBV5-6,TRBD1,.,CASSSPGQGDTEAFF,TGTGCCAGCAGCTCACCGGGACAGGGTGACACTGAAGCTTTCTTT
TRBJ2-5,TRBV5-6,TRBD2,.,CASSLGFAGAQETQYF,TGTGCCAGCAGCTTGGGGTTCGCGGGAGCCCAAGAGACCCAGTACTTC
TRBJ2-3,TRBV27,TRBD2,.,CASTLIPAGGATDTQYF,TGTGCCAGCACCCTCATCCCCGCCGGGGGGGCCACAGATACGCAGTATTTT
TRBJ1-1,TRBV7-2,.,.,CASSLVVEAFF,TGTGCCAGCAGCTTAGTAGTCGAAGCTTTCTTT
TRBJ2-7,TRBV9,.,.,CASSVAAEHYEQYF,TGTGCCAGCAGCGTAGCAGCGGAGCACTACGAGCAGTACTTC
TRBJ2-7,TRBV19,.,.,CASGSGRLTEQYF,TGTGCCAGTGGGTCAGGGCGGCTAACCGAGCAGTACTTC
TRBJ1-3,TRBV3-1/TRBV3-2,.,few,CASYSGGNTIYF,TGTGCCAGCTATAGCGGTGGAAACACCATATATTTT
TRBJ1-1,TRBV6-5,TRBD1,.,CASKDTGATEAFF,TGTGCCAGCAAGGACACAGGGGCCACTGAAGCTTTCTTT
TRBJ2-3,TRBV19,.,.,CASSRGFTDTQYF,TGTGCCAGTTCAAGGGGCTTCACAGATACGCAGTATTTT
TRBJ1-3,TRBV18,.,.,CASSRENTIYF,TGTGCCAGCTCACGGGAGAACACCATATATTTT
TRBJ1-2,TRBV29-1,.,.,CSVALALVAGGYTF,TGCAGCGTCGCTCTGGCCCTAGTAGCGGGTGGCTACACCTTC
TRBJ2-7,TRBV5-1,TRBD1,.,CASSLDRGEQYF,TGCGCCAGCAGCTTGGACAGGGGCGAGCAGTACTTC
TRBJ2-7,TRBV27,.,.,CASRTLRRGYEQYF,TGTGCCAGCAGAACCTTACGAAGGGGCTACGAGCAGTACTTC
TRBJ1-1,TRBV5-1,.,.,CASRSRGETEAFF,TGCGCCAGCAGATCCCGCGGGGAAACTGAAGCTTTCTTT
TRBJ2-1,TRBV7-2,.,few,CASSLGPGGTYNEQFF,TGTGCCAGCAGCTTAGGGCCAGGGGGGACCTACAATGAGCAGTTCTTC
TRBJ1-6,TRBV6-5,.,.,CASRKGIVSPLHF,TGTGCCAGCAGAAAGGGGATCGTTTCACCCCTCCACTTT
TRBJ2-3,TRBV18,.,.,CASSPVRGAVGTDTQYF,TGTGCCAGCTCACCAGTACGGGGGGCGGTTGGCACAGATACGCAGTATTTT
TRBJ2-3,TRBV10-1,.,.,CASSEGRGRADTQYF,TGCGCCAGCAGTGAGGGCAGGGGTCGGGCAGATACGCAGTATTTT
TRBJ2-5,TRBV28,TRBD1,.,CASSHRQGVQETQYF,TGTGCCAGCAGTCATCGACAGGGGGTTCAAGAGACCCAGTACTTC
TRBJ2-1,TRBV7-8,TRBD2,.,CASSLRTSGNNEQFF,TGTGCCAGCAGCTTAAGGACTAGCGGTAACAATGAGCAGTTCTTC
TRBJ2-5,TRBV6-1,.,.,CASSVLSRGQAQETQYF,TGTGCCAGCAGTGTACTAAGCCGCGGACAAGCACAAGAGACCCAGTACTTC
TRBJ1-1,TRBV3-1/TRBV3-2,.,few,CASSQDEGLNTEAFF,TGTGCCAGCAGCCAAGACGAGGGTTTGAACACTGAAGCTTTCTTT
TRBJ1-5,TRBV21-1,.,once,CASSKSRVKRNQPQHF,TGTGCCAGCAGCAAAAGCAGGGTAAAGCGCAATCAGCCCCAGCATTTT
TRBJ1-5,TRBV5-1,.,.,CASSLTGVSNQPQHF,TGCGCCAGCAGCTTAACGGGGGTTAGCAATCAGCCCCAGCATTTT
TRBJ2-1,TRBV6-5,.,.,CASSYSAGSYNEQFF,TGTGCCAGCAGTTACTCTGCGGGCTCCTACAATGAGCAGTTCTTC
TRBJ1-1,TRBV9,TRBD1,few,CASSVDPLSGGTEAFF,TGTGCCAGCAGCGTAGACCCCCTTTCAGGGGGCACTGAAGCTTTCTTT
TRBJ2-1,TRBV4-1,.,.,CASSQAQGIREQFF,TGCGCCAGCAGCCAAGCCCAGGGTATACGCGAGCAGTTCTTC
TRBJ1-2,TRBV6-1,TRBD1,.,CASSEGQDYGYTF,TGTGCCAGCAGTGAGGGACAGGACTATGGCTACACCTTC